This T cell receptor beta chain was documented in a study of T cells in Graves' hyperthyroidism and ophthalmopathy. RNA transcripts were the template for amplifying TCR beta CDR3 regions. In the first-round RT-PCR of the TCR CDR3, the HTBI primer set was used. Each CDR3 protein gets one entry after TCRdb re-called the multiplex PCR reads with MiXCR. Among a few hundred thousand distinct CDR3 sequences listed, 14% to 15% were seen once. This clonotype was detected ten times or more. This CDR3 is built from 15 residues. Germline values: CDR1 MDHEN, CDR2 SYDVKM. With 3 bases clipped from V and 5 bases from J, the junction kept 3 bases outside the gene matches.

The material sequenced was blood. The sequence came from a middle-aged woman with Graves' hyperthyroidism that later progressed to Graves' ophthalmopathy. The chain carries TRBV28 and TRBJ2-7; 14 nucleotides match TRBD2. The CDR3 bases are TGTGCCAGCAGTTTCCGGGGACTAGCGGGGGACGAGCAGTACTTC. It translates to CASSFRGLAGDEQYF.